A selection of T cell receptor beta chains follows, all from one sample in a study of blood T cell repertoires in COVID-19. Sequenced by immunoSEQ multiplex PCR; TCRdb stores in-frame clones only, minus some. The table shows about 220,000 clones, with less than 85% occurring only once. Sequencing input: peripheral blood. These receptors were collected from a woman aged 70-85 years with acute or convalescent COVID-19. CDR3s leave out the opening cysteine and the closing phenylalanine or tryptophan. D genes are given only for firm matches.

v_gene,j_gene,d_gene,CDR3aa
TRBV9,TRBJ2-1,TRBD2,ASTPGGAMYNEQF
TRBV19,TRBJ2-2,TRBD2,ASSDVGTSGAGELF
TRBV7-2,TRBJ2-3,TRBD1,ASSLGQGSTDTQY
TRBV4-2,TRBJ1-3,NA,ASSQEQFSGNTIY
TRBV5-8,TRBJ1-6,TRBD1,ASSGEPGQGYSPLH
TRBV7-3,TRBJ2-2,NA,ASSSPLGALGNTGELF
TRBV6-4,TRBJ2-1,NA,ATRRESSYNEQF
TRBV7-9,TRBJ1-6,NA,ASSSLTDHSPLH
TRBV19,TRBJ2-1,TRBD1,ASSFSRGRLSSEQF
TRBV6-5,TRBJ2-3,TRBD2,ASSIGTSGVTQY
TRBV27,TRBJ1-1,NA,ASSLQANLNTEAF
TRBV3-1/TRBV3-2,TRBJ2-7,NA,ASSLGSSYEQY
TRBV18,TRBJ2-1,NA,ASSPGAYNEQF
TRBV9,TRBJ2-3,TRBD2,ASSIRGGATDTQY
TRBV24-1,TRBJ2-3,NA,ATSDLESSTDTQY
TRBV21-1,TRBJ2-5,NA,ASSKPRTSGVETQY
TRBV3-1/TRBV3-2,TRBJ2-3,TRBD2,ASSQGGLAGVSTDTQY
TRBV7-2,TRBJ1-5,NA,ASSLAGAQPQH
TRBV3-1/TRBV3-2,TRBJ2-3,TRBD2,ASSRYTSGVTDTQY
TRBV6-5,TRBJ1-6,TRBD1,ASSYGTGAGSPLH
TRBV25-1,TRBJ2-1,NA,ASSEFDGRGWGDEQF
TRBV18,TRBJ1-4,TRBD1,ASSPPGQGGEKLF
TRBV3-1/TRBV3-2,TRBJ1-1,TRBD1,ASSSRDRGRNTEAF
TRBV6-5,TRBJ2-3,NA,ASRVTGGGADTQY
TRBV19,TRBJ1-5,TRBD1,ASRLTGENQPQH
TRBV5-1,TRBJ1-1,TRBD1,ASSLVQGVNTEAF
TRBV4-3,TRBJ2-2,TRBD1,ASSLGGEGAGELF
TRBV7-2,TRBJ2-3,NA,ASSFFGVQVTDTQY
TRBV5-1,TRBJ1-2,NA,ASSPLLRGGYT
TRBV2,TRBJ2-3,NA,ASSEAVGSDTQY
TRBV5-1,TRBJ2-5,NA,ASGGLPQETQY
TRBV7-2,TRBJ2-5,TRBD1,ASSLVATGAIQETQY
TRBV7-8,TRBJ1-1,NA,ASSLIGTIEAF
TRBV3-1/TRBV3-2,TRBJ1-5,TRBD1,ASSQTGGGQPQH
TRBV10-3,TRBJ2-5,NA,AISEAGAETQY